This section outlines one T cell receptor beta chain sequence together with its context. The CDR3 covers 13 residues. V dropped 2 bases and J dropped 8 bases, with 7 bases sitting between them. In germline, CDR1 is KGHSH, CDR2 LQKENI. This sample was taken from a study of T cell repertoires in ileal Crohn's disease. Sequenced by immunoSEQ multiplex PCR; TCRdb stores in-frame clones only, minus some. The table records about 17,000 clones, around four fifths of them present only once. This rearrangement joins TRBV18 to TRBJ1-6; D is uncertain. Sequencing was done on a sample of ileal tissue. The sequence derives from an adult with Crohn's disease. This CDR3 reads CASSPEVYSPLHF. CDR3 DNA sequence: TGTGCCAGCTCACCAGAGGTCTATTCACCCCTCCACTTT.